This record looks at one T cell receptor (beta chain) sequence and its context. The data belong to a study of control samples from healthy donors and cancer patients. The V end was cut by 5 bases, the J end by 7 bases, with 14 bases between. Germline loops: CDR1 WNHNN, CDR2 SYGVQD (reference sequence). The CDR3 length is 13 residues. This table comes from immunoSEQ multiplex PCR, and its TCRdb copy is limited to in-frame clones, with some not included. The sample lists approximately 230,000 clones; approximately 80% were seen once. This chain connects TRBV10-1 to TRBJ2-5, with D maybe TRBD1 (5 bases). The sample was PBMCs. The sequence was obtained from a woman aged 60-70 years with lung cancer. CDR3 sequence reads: CASSSSREGTQYF. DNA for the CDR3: TGCGCCAGCAGTAGTAGCAGGGAAGGGACCCAGTACTTC.